A selection of T cell receptor beta chains follows, all from one sample in a study of cytomegalovirus exposure and HLA in healthy donors. The protocol was immunoSEQ multiplex PCR, while the TCRdb copy is restricted to in-frame clones and leaves out a portion. The sample has 200,000 to 250,000 clones, approximately 82% seen once. Sample: PBMCs. These receptors all stem from a young man in good health and CMV-seronegative. Both conserved end residues are part of each CDR3. D genes are given only for firm matches. Expanded clones are given a class, and other clones once, few, many or no size at all.

TRBJ2-7 | - | - | TRBV7-3 | CASSLSGLSTYEQYF | TGTGCCAGCAGCTTAAGCGGGCTATCTACCTACGAGCAGTACTTC
TRBJ2-7 | - | few | TRBV4-1 | CASSQVGSYEQYF | TGCGCCAGCAGCCAGGTCGGTTCCTACGAGCAGTACTTC
TRBJ1-1 | TRBD1 | few | TRBV4-1 | CASSKTDRGNTEAFF | TGCGCCAGCAGTAAAACGGACAGGGGAAACACTGAAGCTTTCTTT
TRBJ2-3 | TRBD2 | few | TRBV29-1 | CSVGDGGGLSWSTDTQYF | TGCAGCGTTGGTGACGGGGGAGGGCTATCGTGGAGCACAGATACGCAGTATTTT
TRBJ1-1 | TRBD1 | - | TRBV11-2 | CASSHRQGRDTEAFF | TGTGCCAGCAGCCATAGACAGGGAAGGGACACTGAAGCTTTCTTT
TRBJ2-2 | TRBD1 | - | TRBV5-1 | CASSRTGETGELFF | TGCGCCAGCAGCCGGACAGGGGAGACCGGGGAGCTGTTTTTT
TRBJ2-7 | TRBD1 | - | TRBV5-1 | CASSLTGPYEQYF | TGCGCCAGCAGCCTGACAGGGCCCTACGAGCAGTACTTC
TRBJ2-5 | - | - | TRBV7-9 | CASSSWGLQETQYF | TGTGCCAGCAGCTCATGGGGGCTCCAAGAGACCCAGTACTTC
TRBJ1-1 | - | - | TRBV6-1 | CASSLIREMNTEAFF | TGTGCCAGCAGTTTAATCAGGGAAATGAACACTGAAGCTTTCTTT
TRBJ1-3 | TRBD1 | - | TRBV28 | CASSLIGTGAAGNTIYF | TGTGCCAGCAGTTTAATCGGGACAGGGGCCGCTGGAAACACCATATATTTT
TRBJ1-1 | TRBD1 | - | TRBV18 | CASSPHGQGNTEAFF | TGTGCCAGCTCACCGCACGGACAGGGGAACACTGAAGCTTTCTTT
TRBJ2-1 | TRBD2 | - | TRBV6-6 | CASIDGTSGINEQFF | TGTGCCAGCATAGACGGGACTAGCGGGATCAATGAGCAGTTCTTC
TRBJ2-1 | TRBD2 | - | TRBV5-6 | CASSLWASGNRHNEQFF | TGTGCCAGCAGCTTGTGGGCTAGCGGAAATCGGCACAATGAGCAGTTCTTC
TRBJ2-7 | - | - | TRBV2 | CASSETPRGSYEQYF | TGTGCCAGCAGTGAAACCCCGAGAGGTTCCTACGAGCAGTACTTC
TRBJ2-4 | TRBD2 | - | TRBV30 | CASSGRASNIQYF | TGTGCCTCAAGCGGGAGGGCCTCAAACATTCAGTACTTC
TRBJ2-7 | TRBD1 | once | TRBV6-7 | CASRTGVDEQYF | TGTGCCAGCAGGACAGGGGTCGACGAGCAGTACTTC
TRBJ1-1 | - | - | TRBV6-6 | CASSYRAGWVTEAFF | TGTGCCAGCAGTTACCGGGCAGGGTGGGTCACTGAAGCTTTCTTT
TRBJ2-7 | - | - | TRBV10-3 | CAISEPGSQSSYEQYF | TGTGCCATCAGTGAGCCCGGGAGCCAGAGCTCCTACGAGCAGTACTTC
TRBJ1-2 | TRBD1 | - | TRBV27 | CASSLGQGRGYTF | TGTGCCAGCAGTTTGGGACAGGGGCGCGGCTACACCTTC
TRBJ2-1 | TRBD2 | - | TRBV11-1 | CASSLAGLAGGTYNEQFF | TGTGCCAGCAGCTTAGCTGGACTAGCGGGAGGCACCTACAATGAGCAGTTCTTC
TRBJ1-6 | - | - | TRBV9 | CASSVGSSSYNSPLHF | TGTGCCAGCAGCGTAGGGAGCTCCTCCTATAATTCACCCCTCCACTTT